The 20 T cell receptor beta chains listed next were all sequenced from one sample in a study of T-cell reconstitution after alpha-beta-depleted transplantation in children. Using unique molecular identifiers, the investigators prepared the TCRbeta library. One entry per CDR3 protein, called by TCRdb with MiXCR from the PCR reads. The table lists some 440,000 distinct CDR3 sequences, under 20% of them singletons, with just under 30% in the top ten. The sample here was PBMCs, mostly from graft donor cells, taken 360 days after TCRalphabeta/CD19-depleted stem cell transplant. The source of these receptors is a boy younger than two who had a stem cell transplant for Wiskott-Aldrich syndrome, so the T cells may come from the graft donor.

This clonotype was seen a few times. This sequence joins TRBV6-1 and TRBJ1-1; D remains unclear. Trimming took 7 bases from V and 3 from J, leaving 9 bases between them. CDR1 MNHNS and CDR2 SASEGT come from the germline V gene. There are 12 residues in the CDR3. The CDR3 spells CASKGLHTEAFF. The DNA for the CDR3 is TGTGCCAGCAAAGGTCTCCACACTGAAGCTTTCTTT.

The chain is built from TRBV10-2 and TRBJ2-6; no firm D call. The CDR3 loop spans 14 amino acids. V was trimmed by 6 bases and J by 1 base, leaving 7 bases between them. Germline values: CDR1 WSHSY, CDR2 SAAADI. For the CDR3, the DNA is TGCGCCAGCAGGGGGATGTCTGGGGCCAACGTCCTGACTTTC. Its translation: CASRGMSGANVLTF.

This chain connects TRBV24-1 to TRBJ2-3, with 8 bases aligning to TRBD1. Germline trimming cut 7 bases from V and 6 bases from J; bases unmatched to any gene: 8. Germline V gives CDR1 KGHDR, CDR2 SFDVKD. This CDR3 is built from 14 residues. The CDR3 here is CATSPHDRGDTQYF. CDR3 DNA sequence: TGTGCCACCAGCCCCCACGACAGGGGTGATACGCAGTATTTT.

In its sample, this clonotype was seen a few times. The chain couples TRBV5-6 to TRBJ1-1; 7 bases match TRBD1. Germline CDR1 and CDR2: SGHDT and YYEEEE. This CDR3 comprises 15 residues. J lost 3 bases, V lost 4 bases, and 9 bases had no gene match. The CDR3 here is CASSSLDRTYTEAFF. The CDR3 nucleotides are TGTGCCAGCAGCAGCTTGGACAGGACCTACACTGAAGCTTTCTTT.

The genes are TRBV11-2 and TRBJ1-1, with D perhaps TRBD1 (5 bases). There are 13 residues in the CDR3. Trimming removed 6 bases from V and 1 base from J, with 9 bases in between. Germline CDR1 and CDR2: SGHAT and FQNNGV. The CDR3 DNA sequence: TGTGCCAGCAGGACAGTGAGGAACACTGAAGCTTTCTTT. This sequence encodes CASRTVRNTEAFF.

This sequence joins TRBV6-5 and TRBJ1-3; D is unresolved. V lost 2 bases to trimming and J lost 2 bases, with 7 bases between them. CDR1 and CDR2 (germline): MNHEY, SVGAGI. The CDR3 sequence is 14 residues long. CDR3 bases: TGTGCCAGCAGTTACGGTAGCACTGGAAACACCATATATTTT. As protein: CASSYGSTGNTIYF.

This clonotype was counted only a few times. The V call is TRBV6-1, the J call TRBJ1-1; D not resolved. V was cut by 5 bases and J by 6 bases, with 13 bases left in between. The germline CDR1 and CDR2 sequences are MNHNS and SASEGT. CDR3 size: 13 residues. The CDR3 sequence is CASSRNVGSEAFF. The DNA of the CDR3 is TGTGCCAGCAGTCGAAATGTGGGGTCTGAAGCTTTCTTT.

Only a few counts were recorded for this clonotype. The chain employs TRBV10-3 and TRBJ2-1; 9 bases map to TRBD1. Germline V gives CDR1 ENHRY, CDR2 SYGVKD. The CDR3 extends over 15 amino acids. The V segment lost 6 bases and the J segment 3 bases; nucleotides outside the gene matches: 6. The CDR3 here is CAISGTGSLYNEQFF. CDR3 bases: TGTGCCATCAGCGGGACAGGGTCGCTCTACAATGAGCAGTTCTTC.

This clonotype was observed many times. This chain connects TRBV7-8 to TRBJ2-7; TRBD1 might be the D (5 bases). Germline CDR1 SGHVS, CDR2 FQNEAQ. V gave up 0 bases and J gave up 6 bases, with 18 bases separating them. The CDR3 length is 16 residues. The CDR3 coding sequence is TGTGCCAGCAGCTTAGCGCCCGGCAGGGAAGGTGGCGAGCAGTACTTC. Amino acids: CASSLAPGREGGEQYF.

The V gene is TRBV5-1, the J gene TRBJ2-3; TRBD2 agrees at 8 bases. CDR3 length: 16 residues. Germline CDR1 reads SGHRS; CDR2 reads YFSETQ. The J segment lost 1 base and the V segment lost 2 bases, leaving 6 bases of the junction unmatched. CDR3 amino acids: CASSFLPTSGTDTQYF. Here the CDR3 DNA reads TGCGCCAGCAGCTTCTTACCGACTAGCGGCACAGATACGCAGTATTTT.

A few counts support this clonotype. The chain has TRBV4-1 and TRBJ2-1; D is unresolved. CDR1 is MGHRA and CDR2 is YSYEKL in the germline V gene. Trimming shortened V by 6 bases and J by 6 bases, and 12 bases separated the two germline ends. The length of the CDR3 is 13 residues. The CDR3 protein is CASSNVPRNEQFF. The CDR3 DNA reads TGCGCCAGCAGTAATGTACCACGCAATGAGCAGTTCTTC.

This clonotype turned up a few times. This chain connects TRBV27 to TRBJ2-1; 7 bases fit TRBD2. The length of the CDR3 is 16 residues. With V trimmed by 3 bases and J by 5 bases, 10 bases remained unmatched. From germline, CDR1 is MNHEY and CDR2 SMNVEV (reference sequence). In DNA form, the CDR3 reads TGTGCCAGCAGTTTGACCCGGGAGGCCCTTCACAATGAGCAGTTCTTC. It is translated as CASSLTREALHNEQFF.

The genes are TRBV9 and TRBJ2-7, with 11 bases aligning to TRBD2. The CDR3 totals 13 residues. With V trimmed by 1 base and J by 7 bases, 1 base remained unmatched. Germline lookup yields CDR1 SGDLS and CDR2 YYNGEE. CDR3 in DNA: TGTGCCAGCAGCGTAAGACTAGCGGGGGAGCAGTACTTC. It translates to CASSVRLAGEQYF.

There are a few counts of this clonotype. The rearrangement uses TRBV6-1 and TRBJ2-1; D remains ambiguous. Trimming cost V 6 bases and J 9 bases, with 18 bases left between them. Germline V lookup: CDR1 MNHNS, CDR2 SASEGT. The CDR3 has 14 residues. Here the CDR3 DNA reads TGTGCCAGCAGAAACGGGCCGGCAATGACTGAGCAGTTCTTC. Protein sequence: CASRNGPAMTEQFF.

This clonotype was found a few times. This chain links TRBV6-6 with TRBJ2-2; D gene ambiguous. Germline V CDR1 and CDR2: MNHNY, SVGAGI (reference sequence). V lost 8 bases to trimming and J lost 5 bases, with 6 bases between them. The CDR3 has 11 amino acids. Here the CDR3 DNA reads TGTGCCAGCTGCTCTACCGGGGAGCTGTTTTTT. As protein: CASCSTGELFF.

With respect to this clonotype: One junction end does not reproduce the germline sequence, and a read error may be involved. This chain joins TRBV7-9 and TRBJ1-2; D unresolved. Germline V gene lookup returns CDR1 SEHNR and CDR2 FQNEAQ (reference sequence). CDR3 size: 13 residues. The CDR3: CASSLGINYGYTF. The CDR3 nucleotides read TGTGCCAGCAGTTTAGGTATCAACTATGGCTACACCTTC.

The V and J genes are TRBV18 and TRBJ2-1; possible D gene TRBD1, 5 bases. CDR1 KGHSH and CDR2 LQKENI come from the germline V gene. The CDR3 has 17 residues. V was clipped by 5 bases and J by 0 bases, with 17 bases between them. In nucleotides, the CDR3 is TGTGCCAGCTCATCTCAGGGATTCATCCGCTCCTACAATGAGCAGTTCTTC. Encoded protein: CASSSQGFIRSYNEQFF.

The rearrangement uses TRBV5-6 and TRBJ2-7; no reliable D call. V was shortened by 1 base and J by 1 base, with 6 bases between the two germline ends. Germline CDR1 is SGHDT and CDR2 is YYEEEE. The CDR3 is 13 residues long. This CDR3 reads CASSLRLSYEQYF. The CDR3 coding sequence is TGTGCCAGCAGCTTGCGACTTTCCTACGAGCAGTACTTC. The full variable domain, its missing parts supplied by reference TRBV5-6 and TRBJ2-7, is DAGVTQSPTHLIKTRGQQVTLRCSPKSGHDTVSWYQQALGQGPQFIFQYYEEEERQRGNFPDRFSGHQFPNYSSELNVNALLLGDSALYLCASSLRLSYEQYFGPGTRLTVT.

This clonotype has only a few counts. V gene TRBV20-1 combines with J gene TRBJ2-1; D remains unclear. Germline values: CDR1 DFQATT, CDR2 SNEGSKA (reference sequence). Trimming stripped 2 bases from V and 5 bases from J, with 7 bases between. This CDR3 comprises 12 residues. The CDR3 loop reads CSARQDHNEQFF. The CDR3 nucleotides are TGCAGTGCTAGACAGGATCACAATGAGCAGTTCTTC.

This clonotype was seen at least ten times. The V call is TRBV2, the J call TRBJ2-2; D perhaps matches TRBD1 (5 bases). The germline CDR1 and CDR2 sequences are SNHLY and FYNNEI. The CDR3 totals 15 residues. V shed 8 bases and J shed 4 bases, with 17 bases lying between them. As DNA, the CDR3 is TGTGCCAGCCTGAACCAGGGTCAGTTCACCGGGGAGCTGTTTTTT. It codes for CASLNQGQFTGELFF.